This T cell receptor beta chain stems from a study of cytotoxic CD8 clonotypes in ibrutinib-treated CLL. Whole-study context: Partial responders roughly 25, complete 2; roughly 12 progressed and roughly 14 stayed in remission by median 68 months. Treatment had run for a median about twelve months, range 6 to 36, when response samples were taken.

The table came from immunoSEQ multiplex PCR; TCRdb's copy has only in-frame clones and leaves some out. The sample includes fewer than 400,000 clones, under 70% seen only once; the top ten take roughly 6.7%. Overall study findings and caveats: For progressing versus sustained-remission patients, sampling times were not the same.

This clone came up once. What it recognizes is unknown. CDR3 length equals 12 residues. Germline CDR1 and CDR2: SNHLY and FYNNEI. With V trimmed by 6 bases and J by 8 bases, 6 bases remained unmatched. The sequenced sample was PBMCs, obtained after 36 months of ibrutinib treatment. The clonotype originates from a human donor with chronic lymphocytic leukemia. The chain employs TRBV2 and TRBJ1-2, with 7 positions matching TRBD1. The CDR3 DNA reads TGTGCCAGCAGGGGGACAGCGCGGGGCTACACCTTC. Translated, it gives CASRGTARGYTF.